The clone carrying this TCR beta chain was seen a handful of times. What it binds is not known. The sample comes from a study of T cell repertoires in cytomegalovirus infection. Whole-study context: Indicated by public TCR beta signatures were CMV infection and matching HLA type.

Each CDR3 protein is one row after TCRdb ran MiXCR on the reads. The sample has 160,000 or so distinct CDR3 sequences; about a fifth are singletons. Germline V gene sequence: CDR1 MNHEY, CDR2 SVGEGT. V was pared by 10 bases and J by 4 bases, with 14 bases between. The CDR3 runs to 13 residues. The receptor comes from a human donor in good health (CMV status not recorded). Some clones in this sample may be carry-over from other donors' samples. This specimen consisted of CD8+ T cells from cultured PBMCs, obtained from culture after CMV antigen stimulation. V usage is TRBV6-2 or TRBV6-3 and J usage is TRBJ1-5, with a weak D call TRBD1 (5 bases). CDR3 DNA sequence: TGTGCCACCCACGGAGGGGAAAATCAGCCCCAGCATTTT. Amino acids: CATHGGENQPQHF.